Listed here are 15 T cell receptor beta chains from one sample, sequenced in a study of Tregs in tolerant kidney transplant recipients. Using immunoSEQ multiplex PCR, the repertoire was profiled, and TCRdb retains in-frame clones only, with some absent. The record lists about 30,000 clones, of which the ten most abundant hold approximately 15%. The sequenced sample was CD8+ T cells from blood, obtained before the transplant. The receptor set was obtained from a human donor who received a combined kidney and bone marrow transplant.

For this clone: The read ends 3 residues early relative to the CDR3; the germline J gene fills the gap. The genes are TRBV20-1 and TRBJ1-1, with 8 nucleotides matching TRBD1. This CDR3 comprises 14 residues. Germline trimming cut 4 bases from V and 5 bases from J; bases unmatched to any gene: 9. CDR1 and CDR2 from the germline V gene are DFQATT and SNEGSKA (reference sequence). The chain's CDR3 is CSAKGQGRGTEAFF. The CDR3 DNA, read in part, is TGCAGTGCTAAAGGACAGGGACGGGGGACTGAA.

The CDR3 reads CASSIGASGASTDTQYF. The sequenced part of the CDR3 DNA is TGTGCCAGTAGTATAGGGGCTAGCGGTGCTAGCACAGATACG. V is TRBV19 and J is TRBJ2-3; 7 positions match TRBD2. The read comes to an end 3 residues before the CDR3 does, leaving the germline J gene to fill in the end. Germline V gene data show CDR1 as LNHDA and CDR2 as SQIVND (reference sequence). V was clipped by 1 base and J by 0 bases; unmatched bases: 7. This CDR3 is built from 17 residues.

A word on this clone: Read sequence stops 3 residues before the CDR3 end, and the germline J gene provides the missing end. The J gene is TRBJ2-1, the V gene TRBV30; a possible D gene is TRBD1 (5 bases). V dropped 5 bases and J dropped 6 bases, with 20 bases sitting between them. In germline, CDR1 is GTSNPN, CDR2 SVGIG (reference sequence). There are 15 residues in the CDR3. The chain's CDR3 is CAWWGSTLNSNEQFF. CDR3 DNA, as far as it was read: TGTGCCTGGTGGGGCAGCACGCTCAACAGCAATGAG.

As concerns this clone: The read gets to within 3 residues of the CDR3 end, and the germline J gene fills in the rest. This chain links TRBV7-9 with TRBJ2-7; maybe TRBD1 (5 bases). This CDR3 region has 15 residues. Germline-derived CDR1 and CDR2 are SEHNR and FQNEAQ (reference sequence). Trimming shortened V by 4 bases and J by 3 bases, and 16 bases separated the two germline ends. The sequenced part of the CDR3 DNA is TGTGCCAGCAGCTCGGACCCGGACAACAACTACGAG. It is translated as CASSSDPDNNYE. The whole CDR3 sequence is CASSSDPDNNYEQYF.

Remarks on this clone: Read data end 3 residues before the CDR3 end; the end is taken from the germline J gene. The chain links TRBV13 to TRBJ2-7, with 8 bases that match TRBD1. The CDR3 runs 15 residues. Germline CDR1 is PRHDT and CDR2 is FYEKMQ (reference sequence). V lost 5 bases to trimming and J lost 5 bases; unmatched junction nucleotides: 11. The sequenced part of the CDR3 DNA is TGTGCCAGCAGCCGTACGACAGGGGAGAAGAACGAG. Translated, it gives CASSRTTGEKNE. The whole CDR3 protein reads CASSRTTGEKNEQYF.

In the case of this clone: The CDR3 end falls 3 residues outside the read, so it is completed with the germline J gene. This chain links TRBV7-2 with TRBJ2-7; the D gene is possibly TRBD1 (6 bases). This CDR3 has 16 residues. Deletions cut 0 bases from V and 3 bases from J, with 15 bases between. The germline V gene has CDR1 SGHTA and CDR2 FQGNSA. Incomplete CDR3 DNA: TGTGCCAGCAGCTTAGCGCCGGGACAAATTATCTACGAG. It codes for CASSLAPGQIIYE. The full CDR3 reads CASSLAPGQIIYEQYF.

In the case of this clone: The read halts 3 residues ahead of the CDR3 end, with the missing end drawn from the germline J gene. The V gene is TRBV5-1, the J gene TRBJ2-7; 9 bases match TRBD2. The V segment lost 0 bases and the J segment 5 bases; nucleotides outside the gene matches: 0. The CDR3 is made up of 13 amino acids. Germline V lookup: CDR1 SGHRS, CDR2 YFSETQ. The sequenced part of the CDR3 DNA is TGCGCCAGCAGCTTGGGACTAGCGGACGAG. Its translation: CASSLGLADE. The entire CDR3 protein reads CASSLGLADEQYF.

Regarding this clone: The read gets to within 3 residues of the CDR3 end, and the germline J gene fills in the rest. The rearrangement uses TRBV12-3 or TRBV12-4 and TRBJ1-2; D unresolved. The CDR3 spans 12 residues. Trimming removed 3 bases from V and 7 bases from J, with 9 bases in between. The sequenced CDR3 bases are TGTGCCAGCAGTTTTGTAAAGGGTGGC. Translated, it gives CASSFVKGG. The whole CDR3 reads CASSFVKGGYTF.

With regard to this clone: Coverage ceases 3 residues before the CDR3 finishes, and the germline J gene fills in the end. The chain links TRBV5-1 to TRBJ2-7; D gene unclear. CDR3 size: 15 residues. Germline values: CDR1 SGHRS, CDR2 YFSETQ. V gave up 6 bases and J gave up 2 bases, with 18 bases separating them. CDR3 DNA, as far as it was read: TGCGCCAGCACCCAATCCTATCGCGTGCCCTACGAG. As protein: CASTQSYRVPYE. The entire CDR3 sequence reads CASTQSYRVPYEQYF.

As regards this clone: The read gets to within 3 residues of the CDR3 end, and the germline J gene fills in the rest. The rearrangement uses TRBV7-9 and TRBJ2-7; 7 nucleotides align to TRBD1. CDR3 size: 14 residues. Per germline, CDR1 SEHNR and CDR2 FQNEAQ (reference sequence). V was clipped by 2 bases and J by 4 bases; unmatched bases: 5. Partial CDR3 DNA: TGTGCCAGCAGCTTAAGGGACAGCCCATACGAG. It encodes CASSLRDSPYE. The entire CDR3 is CASSLRDSPYEQYF.

CDR3 sequence reads: CASSIEPGIEQYF. The DNA read from the CDR3 is TGTGCCAGTAGTATAGAGCCGGGGATCGAG. V is TRBV19 and J is TRBJ2-7; possibly TRBD2 for D (5 bases). The read is 3 residues too short to cover the CDR3 end, so that end is filled in from the germline J gene. The CDR3 has 13 residues. Trimming shortened V by 0 bases and J by 6 bases, and 9 bases separated the two germline ends. Germline V lookup: CDR1 LNHDA, CDR2 SQIVND (reference sequence).

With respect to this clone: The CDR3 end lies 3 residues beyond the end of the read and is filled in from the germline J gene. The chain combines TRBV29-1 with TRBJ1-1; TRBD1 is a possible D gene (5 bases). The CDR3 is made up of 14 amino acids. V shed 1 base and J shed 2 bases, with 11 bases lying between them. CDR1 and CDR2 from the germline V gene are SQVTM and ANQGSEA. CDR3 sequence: CSVEGDRPNTEAFF. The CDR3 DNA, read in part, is TGCAGCGTTGAAGGAGACAGACCAAACACTGAA. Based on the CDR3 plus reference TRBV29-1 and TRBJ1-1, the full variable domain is SAVISQKPSRDICQRGTSLTIQCQVDSQVTMMFWYRQQPGQSLTLIATANQGSEATYESGFVIDKFPISRPNLTFSTLTVSNMSPEDSSIYLCSVEGDRPNTEAFFGQGTRLTVV.

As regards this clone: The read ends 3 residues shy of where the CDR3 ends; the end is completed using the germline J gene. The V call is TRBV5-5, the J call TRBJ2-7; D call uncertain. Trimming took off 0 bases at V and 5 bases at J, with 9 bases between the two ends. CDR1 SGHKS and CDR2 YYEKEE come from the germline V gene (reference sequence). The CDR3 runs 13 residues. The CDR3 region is CASSLVRLHEQYF. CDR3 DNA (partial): TGTGCCAGCAGCTTGGTCCGGTTACACGAG.

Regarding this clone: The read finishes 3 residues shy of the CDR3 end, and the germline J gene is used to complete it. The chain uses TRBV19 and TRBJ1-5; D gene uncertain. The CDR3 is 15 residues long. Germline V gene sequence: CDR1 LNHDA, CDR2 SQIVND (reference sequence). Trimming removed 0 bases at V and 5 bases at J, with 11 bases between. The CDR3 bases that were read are TGTGCCAGTAGTATAGACGCAGGCGCCTATCAGCCC. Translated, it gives CASSIDAGAYQP. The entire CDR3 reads CASSIDAGAYQPQHF. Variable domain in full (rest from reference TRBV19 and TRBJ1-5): DGGITQSPKYLFRKEGQNVTLSCEQNLNHDAMYWYRQDPGQGLRLIYYSQIVNDFQKGDIAEGYSVSREKKESFPLTVTSAQKNPTAFYLCASSIDAGAYQPQHFGDGTRLSIL.

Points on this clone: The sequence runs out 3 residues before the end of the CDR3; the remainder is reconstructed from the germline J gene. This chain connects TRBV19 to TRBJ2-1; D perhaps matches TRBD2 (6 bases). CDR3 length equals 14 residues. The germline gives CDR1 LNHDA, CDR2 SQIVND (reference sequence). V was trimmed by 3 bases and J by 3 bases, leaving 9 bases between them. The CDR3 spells CASSMGGIYNEQFF. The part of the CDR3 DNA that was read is TGTGCCAGTAGTATGGGCGGGATCTACAATGAG.